This T cell receptor (beta chain) was found in a study of T-cell memory formation after mild COVID-19. Overall study: TCR clusters were largely donor specific.

The 5'RACE method, run with constant-segment primers, produced TCR alpha and TCR beta cDNA libraries (carrying sample barcodes and UMIs). TCRdb processed the 5' RACE reads anew with MiXCR; each CDR3 protein has one entry. The sample includes approximately 290,000 distinct CDR3 sequences, 19% of them seen just once. V shed 4 bases and J shed 4 bases, with 13 bases lying between them. CDR1 is SGHTA, CDR2 FQGTGA, per germline. The CDR3 totals 14 residues. This clonotype was seen a handful of times. Its antigen is not known. Notes on the study in general: CD4+ contracting clones lay mainly in CM and EM, CD8+ ones in EMRA. Some clones that responded were present in memory (sampled pre-infection), which suggests cross-reactive memory joined.

The material sequenced was PBMCs or a T cell subset sorted from them (not recorded which). The chain joins TRBV7-3 to TRBJ2-5; a possible D gene is TRBD2 (7 bases). This sequence was found in a man aged 18 to 29 who had mild COVID-19 (a few samples of this study predate the infection). Cell type and time point are not known. CDR3: CASSSPGEGETQYF. CDR3 in DNA: TGTGCCAGCAGCTCCCCAGGGGAGGGAGAGACCCAGTACTTC.